The text below deals with one T cell receptor (beta chain). The data were taken from a study of blood T cell repertoires in COVID-19. Study-level information: Samples of COVID-19 (acute and convalescent) were obtained from the United States, Italy and Spain. PBMCs, B-cell-depleted T cells, or T cells provided the cDNA or gDNA that made up the material.

In the authors' methods: Estimated nucleated cell counts came from reference gene primer amplification. Assay: immunoSEQ multiplex PCR; the TCRdb copy retains only in-frame clones and omits some. The V and J calls and clone size were taken over from that table, and D and trimming were inferred from the DNA. The sample has tens of thousands of clones; around 83% are singletons. The J segment lost 4 bases and the V segment lost 6 bases, leaving 5 bases of the junction unmatched. CDR1 and CDR2 (germline): SGHTA, FQGNSA. The CDR3 covers 13 residues. Sequences were obtained from peripheral blood. The receptor comes from a man at least 80 years old with active or convalescent COVID-19. The chain uses TRBV7-2 and TRBJ1-2; 7 nucleotides agree with TRBD1. CDR3 amino acids: CASSPGQTYGYTF. CDR3 nucleotide sequence: TGTGCCAGCAGTCCGGGACAGACCTATGGCTACACCTTC. The full variable domain, rest sourced from reference TRBV7-2 and TRBJ1-2, is GAGVSQSPSNKVTEKGKDVELRCDPISGHTALYWYRQSLGQGLEFLIYFQGNSAPDKSGLPSDRFSAERTGGSVSTLTIQRTQQEDSAVYLCASSPGQTYGYTFGSGTRLTVV.